This TCR delta chain was sequenced for a study of gamma-delta T cells after stem cell transplantation. Germline trimming cut 4 bases from V and 6 bases from J; bases unmatched to any gene: 14. CDR3 length: 16 amino acids. Germline lookup yields CDR1 TSWWSYY and CDR2 QGS. TCRdb re-called the RT-PCR reads via CATT. The sample has about 1,400 delta-chain clones; roughly 14% are singletons. The sequence was obtained from a human donor. It is not recorded whose cells these are; they may come from a transplant donor. Sequencing was done on a sample of gamma-delta T cells. The rearrangement joins TRDV1 to TRDJ1, with 7 bases matching TRDD2. CDR3 sequence: CALGGRPFLGIHKLIF. Here the CDR3 DNA reads TGTGCTCTTGGGGGCCGCCCCTTCCTCGGCATACATAAACTCATCTTT.